The 27 T cell receptor beta chains reported below all come from one sample, sequenced in a study of cytomegalovirus exposure and HLA in healthy donors. The PCR ran on 60 Vbeta and 13 Jbeta primers. Profiled with immunoSEQ multiplex PCR; TCRdb holds only in-frame clones, not every one. The table for this sample gives approximately 140,000 clones. The source material was PBMCs. All receptors derive from a man aged 40-55 years in good health and CMV-seronegative.

The chain joins TRBV19 to TRBJ2-1; 10 bases match TRBD2. Germline V gives CDR1 LNHDA, CDR2 SQIVND (reference sequence). This CDR3 has 14 residues. V lost 6 bases to trimming and J lost 5 bases; unmatched junction nucleotides: 4. CDR3 coding DNA: TGTGCCAGTAGCGCGGGACTAGCGAACAATGAGCAGTTCTTC. Its protein is CASSAGLANNEQFF. The entire variable domain, with the rest obtained from reference TRBV19 and TRBJ2-1, is as follows: DGGITQSPKYLFRKEGQNVTLSCEQNLNHDAMYWYRQDPGQGLRLIYYSQIVNDFQKGDIAEGYSVSREKKESFPLTVTSAQKNPTAFYLCASSAGLANNEQFFGPGTRLTVL.

The rearrangement links TRBV5-4 to TRBJ2-5, with TRBD2 matching 13 bases. The length of the CDR3 is 16 residues. CDR1 is SGHNT, CDR2 YYREEE, per germline (reference sequence). The ends lost 4 bases at V and 2 bases at J; junction bases unmatched: 5. CDR3 protein: CASSKGTSGVQETQYF. CDR3 bases: TGTGCCAGCAGCAAGGGGACTAGCGGGGTTCAAGAGACCCAGTACTTC.

The rearrangement joins TRBV19 to TRBJ2-3, with a tentative D call TRBD1 (6 bases). Germline-derived CDR1 and CDR2 are LNHDA and SQIVND (reference sequence). Trimming removed 3 bases at V and 4 bases at J, with 17 bases between. The CDR3 is 16 amino acids. CDR3 coding DNA: TGTGCCAGTAGTATGGGGGCTTTGGTTCTGGCAGATACGCAGTATTTT. Translation: CASSMGALVLADTQYF.

V and J are TRBV7-6 and TRBJ1-4; D uncertain. Germline CDR1 SGHVS, CDR2 FNYEAQ. The CDR3 runs 16 residues. V lost 1 base to trimming and J lost 4 bases, with 13 bases between them. CDR3 region: CASSLGITAGNEKLFF. The CDR3 DNA sequence: TGTGCCAGCAGCTTAGGAATCACCGCGGGTAATGAAAAACTGTTTTTT.

The V call is TRBV6-1, the J call TRBJ1-1, with TRBD1 matching 10 bases. The junction had 0 bases not matched to a gene; V was cut back by 0 bases and J by 5 bases. CDR1 is MNHNS, CDR2 SASEGT, per germline. The CDR3 is made up of 14 amino acids. CDR3 sequence reads: CASSEAGQGTEAFF. CDR3 sequence (DNA): TGTGCCAGCAGTGAAGCGGGACAGGGGACTGAAGCTTTCTTT.

The gene calls are TRBV7-9 and TRBJ2-2; TRBD1 might be the D (5 bases). This CDR3 is built from 15 residues. CDR1 is SEHNR and CDR2 is FQNEAQ in the germline V gene (reference sequence). Trimming removed 7 bases from V and 8 bases from J, with 20 bases in between. The CDR3, as DNA: TGTGCCAGCACCACCAAAAACGTCGGACAAGGGGAGCTGTTTTTT. Translating gives CASTTKNVGQGELFF. The whole variable domain, filled in from reference TRBV7-9 and TRBJ2-2, reads DTGVSQNPRHKITKRGQNVTFRCDPISEHNRLYWYRQTLGQGPEFLTYFQNEAQLEKSRLLSDRFSAERPKGSFSTLEIQRTEQGDSAMYLCASTTKNVGQGELFFGEGSRLTVL.

The chain combines TRBV15 with TRBJ1-1, with D perhaps matching TRBD1 (6 bases). Trimming took off 1 base at V and 8 bases at J, with 17 bases between the two ends. Germline CDR1 and CDR2: LNHNV and YYDKDF (reference sequence). The CDR3 extends over 15 amino acids. Written as DNA, the CDR3 is TGTGCCACCAGCAGAGTAGGGGCAGGGGCACTCGAAGCTTTCTTT. The encoded protein is CATSRVGAGALEAFF.

The genes are TRBV7-6 and TRBJ2-7; possibly TRBD2 for D (7 bases). Germline lookup yields CDR1 SGHVS and CDR2 FNYEAQ. The CDR3 loop spans 16 amino acids. V was trimmed by 1 base and J by 3 bases, leaving 16 bases between them. CDR3 in DNA: TGTGCCAGCAGCTTAGAGGGGGGGGGACCTCTCTACGAGCAGTACTTC. Its protein is CASSLEGGGPLYEQYF.

J is TRBJ1-6 and V is TRBV5-1, with 12 bases fitting TRBD1. CDR3 length: 16 amino acids. V dropped 4 bases and J dropped 2; count of bases not matched to a gene: 1. Per germline, CDR1 SGHRS and CDR2 YFSETQ. The DNA of the CDR3 is TGCGCCAGCAGCGGGACAGGGGGCCCCTATAATTCACCCCTCCACTTT. Protein sequence: CASSGTGGPYNSPLHF.

This chain connects TRBV6-1 to TRBJ2-3, with D possibly being TRBD1 (6 bases). The germline V and J ends were trimmed by 4 bases and 3 bases, with 11 bases remaining between them. Germline V gene lookup returns CDR1 MNHNS and CDR2 SASEGT. This CDR3 is built from 14 residues. CDR3 sequence (DNA): TGTGCCAGCAGTGTCACAGGGTGGACAGATACGCAGTATTTT. Amino acids: CASSVTGWTDTQYF.

CDR3 coding DNA: TGCGCCAGCAGCTTGGGGACAGGGGCGGGTTCACCCCTCCACTTT. The encoded protein is CASSLGTGAGSPLHF. This chain uses TRBV5-1 with TRBJ1-6; 9 bases map to TRBD1. V shed 0 bases, J shed 9 bases, and the junction held 4 bases outside the gene matches. Germline loops: CDR1 SGHRS, CDR2 YFSETQ. This CDR3 has 15 amino acids.

J is TRBJ2-3 and V is TRBV9; a possible D gene is TRBD1 (5 bases). Germline values: CDR1 SGDLS, CDR2 YYNGEE. V was pared by 3 bases and J by 3 bases, with 14 bases between. This CDR3 comprises 15 residues. CDR3 loop: CASSGPGYTTDTQYF. DNA of the CDR3: TGTGCCAGCAGCGGCCCAGGGTATACGACAGATACGCAGTATTTT.

This rearrangement joins TRBV29-1 to TRBJ2-3; tentatively, D is TRBD2 (5 bases). Deletions cut 2 bases from V and 0 bases from J, with 9 bases between. The germline gives CDR1 SQVTM, CDR2 ANQGSEA. The CDR3 length is 14 residues. The CDR3 DNA is TGCAGCGTTGAATCTAGCCGAAGCACAGATACGCAGTATTTT. Residues: CSVESSRSTDTQYF.

The chain combines TRBV7-2 with TRBJ2-5, with a weak D call TRBD2 (6 bases). CDR1 is SGHTA and CDR2 is FQGNSA in the germline V gene. V was pared by 5 bases and J by 5 bases, with 15 bases between. The CDR3 is made up of 14 amino acids. The CDR3: CASSPPGGVETQYF. Written as DNA, the CDR3 is TGTGCCAGCAGCCCCCCCGGCGGGGTGGAGACCCAGTACTTC.

This chain links TRBV19 with TRBJ2-3; no firm D call. Per the germline V gene, CDR1 is LNHDA and CDR2 is SQIVND (reference sequence). V lost 1 base, J lost 8 bases, and 10 bases lay in between. The CDR3 has 13 residues. The CDR3 reads CASSIGALTTQYF. CDR3 nucleotide sequence: TGTGCCAGTAGTATAGGGGCGCTTACTACGCAGTATTTT. Full variable domain (rest looked up from reference TRBV19 and TRBJ2-3): DGGITQSPKYLFRKEGQNVTLSCEQNLNHDAMYWYRQDPGQGLRLIYYSQIVNDFQKGDIAEGYSVSREKKESFPLTVTSAQKNPTAFYLCASSIGALTTQYFGPGTRLTVL.

The CDR3 DNA reads TGTGCCAGCAGCGTAGAAGGGGCCGACGGAAACACCATATATTTT. Translated, it gives CASSVEGADGNTIYF. V and J are TRBV9 and TRBJ1-3; D is possibly TRBD1 (5 bases). Germline V lookup: CDR1 SGDLS, CDR2 YYNGEE. The CDR3 is 15 amino acids. V was clipped by 0 bases and J by 4 bases, with 11 bases between them.

The chain combines TRBV4-2 with TRBJ2-3, with 10 bases fitting TRBD2. Germline V gene data show CDR1 as LGHNA and CDR2 as YNFKEQ. This CDR3 region has 20 residues. V lost 2 bases, J lost 3 bases, and 17 bases stayed unmatched. Here the CDR3 reads CASSQYPLASGGRGTDTQYF. CDR3 nucleotides: TGTGCCAGCAGCCAATATCCCCTGGCTAGCGGGGGCCGCGGGACAGATACGCAGTATTTT.

With respect to this clone: One end of the junction is discordant with germline, which a read error may explain. The rearrangement links TRBV2 to TRBJ2-5, with D tentatively TRBD1 (6 bases). Germline V gene data show CDR1 as SNHLY and CDR2 as FYNNEI. This CDR3 is 14 amino acids long. The CDR3 loop is CASNAFEGEETQYF. CDR3 nucleotides: TGTGCGAGCAATGCTTTCGAGGGGGAAGAGACCCAGTACTTC.

The rearrangement links TRBV19 to TRBJ2-7; possibly TRBD1 for D (5 bases). V was trimmed by 1 base and J by 0 bases, leaving 13 bases between them. Per the germline V gene, CDR1 is LNHDA and CDR2 is SQIVND (reference sequence). CDR3 length: 16 residues. The CDR3 coding sequence is TGTGCCAGTAGTATAGTTCCAAGGGGTAACTCCTACGAGCAGTACTTC. Translation: CASSIVPRGNSYEQYF.

The gene calls are TRBV28 and TRBJ2-4; weak D call: TRBD2 (6 bases). Germline V CDR1 and CDR2: MDHEN, SYDVKM. The CDR3 length is 16 residues. Trimming shortened V by 7 bases and J by 3 bases, and 19 bases separated the two germline ends. In DNA, the CDR3 is TGTGCCAGCACCTACGGGGAGAGCGGGTACAAAAACATTCAGTACTTC. Translating it yields CASTYGESGYKNIQYF.

The genes are TRBV4-3 and TRBJ1-4; 8 bases line up with TRBD1. Losses at the gene ends were 1 base for V and 7 bases for J; bases not matched to a gene: 14. CDR3 length: 18 amino acids. CDR1 is LGHNA and CDR2 is YSLEER in the germline V gene. The CDR3 DNA reads as TGCGCCAGCAGCCAAGGTATGGCAGGGGGCGCGGTTGGTGAAAAACTGTTTTTT. Amino acids: CASSQGMAGGAVGEKLFF.

V and J are TRBV6-1 and TRBJ1-1; D call uncertain. The CDR3 is 12 residues long. The germline CDR1 and CDR2 sequences are MNHNS and SASEGT. V was clipped by 4 bases and J by 10 bases, with 13 bases between them. The CDR3 DNA sequence: TGTGCCAGCAGTGCTGGGTCAGGTGTAGCTTTCTTT. Encoded protein: CASSAGSGVAFF.

The chain uses TRBV18 and TRBJ1-5, with D tentatively TRBD1 (6 bases). Germline CDR1 and CDR2: KGHSH and LQKENI. With 5 bases removed from V and 2 bases from J, the gap between germline ends came to 22 bases. The CDR3 runs to 18 residues. CDR3 residues: CASSSEPTYYRGNQPQHF. Here the CDR3 DNA reads TGTGCCAGCTCATCAGAACCCACTTATTACAGGGGCAATCAGCCCCAGCATTTT.

This chain joins TRBV7-9 and TRBJ1-2; D possibly corresponds to TRBD1 (5 bases). Trimming removed 1 base at V and 5 bases at J, with 11 bases between. The CDR3 has 14 residues. Germline V gives CDR1 SEHNR, CDR2 FQNEAQ (reference sequence). For the CDR3, the DNA is TGTGCCAGCAGCTTAGTTTCAGGGATTTATGGCTACACCTTC. This translates into CASSLVSGIYGYTF.

The V gene is TRBV11-2, the J gene TRBJ2-7; 8 bases are a match to TRBD1. Germline trimming cut 5 bases from V and 6 bases from J; bases unmatched to any gene: 12. The CDR3 sequence is 15 residues long. Germline V gives CDR1 SGHAT, CDR2 FQNNGV. The CDR3 sequence is CASSPLGQGPFEQYF. The CDR3, as DNA: TGTGCCAGCAGCCCCCTCGGACAGGGACCGTTCGAGCAGTACTTC.

As concerns this clone: At one end the junction does not follow the germline gene, possibly because of a read error. The V call is TRBV4-3, the J call TRBJ1-1; D is unresolved. The CDR3 extends over 17 amino acids. From germline, CDR1 is LGHNA and CDR2 YSLEER. DNA for the CDR3: TGCGCCAGCAGCCAAGAGGTGGGCAGATCCATGAACGCTGAAGCTTTCTTT. Translation gives CASSQEVGRSMNAEAFF.

This chain links TRBV4-1 with TRBJ1-2; D is perhaps TRBD1 (5 bases). The CDR3 covers 14 residues. Trimming pared 0 bases from V and 13 bases from J, leaving 18 bases between. Germline lookup yields CDR1 MGHRA and CDR2 YSYEKL. CDR3 residues: CASSQDRGGSRPTF. CDR3 DNA sequence: TGCGCCAGCAGCCAAGATAGGGGAGGGAGCCGTCCCACCTTC.